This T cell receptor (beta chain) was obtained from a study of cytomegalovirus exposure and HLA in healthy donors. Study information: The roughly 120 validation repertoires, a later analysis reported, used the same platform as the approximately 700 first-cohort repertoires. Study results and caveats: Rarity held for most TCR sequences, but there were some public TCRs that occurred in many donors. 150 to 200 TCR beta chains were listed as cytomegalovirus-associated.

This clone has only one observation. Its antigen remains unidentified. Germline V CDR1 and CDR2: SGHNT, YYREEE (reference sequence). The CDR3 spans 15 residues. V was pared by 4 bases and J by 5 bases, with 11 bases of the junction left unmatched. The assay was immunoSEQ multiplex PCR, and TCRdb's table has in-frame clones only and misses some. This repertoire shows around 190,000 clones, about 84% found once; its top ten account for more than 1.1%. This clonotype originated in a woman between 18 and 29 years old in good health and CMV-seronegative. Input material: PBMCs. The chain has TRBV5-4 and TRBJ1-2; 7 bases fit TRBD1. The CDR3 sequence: CASSPGQALRYGYTF. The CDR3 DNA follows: TGTGCCAGCAGCCCAGGACAGGCTCTCCGGTATGGCTACACCTTC.